This TCR beta chain was profiled in a study of blood T cell repertoires in COVID-19. Across the study: COVID-19 samples from acute and convalescent phases originated in the United States, Italy and Spain. PBMCs, B-cell-depleted T cells, or T cells were the source of the cDNA or gDNA that made up the material.

V was pared by 2 bases and J by 4 bases, with 8 bases of the junction left unmatched. The CDR3 totals 16 residues. The germline CDR1 and CDR2 sequences are LGHNA and YSLEER. Authors' processing steps: For nucleated cells, counts were estimated from reference gene primer amplification. The data were produced by immunoSEQ multiplex PCR, yet TCRdb's version contains in-frame clones alone and is incomplete. D and trimming come from the DNA, and the V and J calls and clone size come from that table. The table lists 35,000 to 55,000 clones, around 82% of them singletons. The specimen was peripheral blood. This clonotype was sampled from a human donor in a cohort sampled during active COVID-19. The gene calls are TRBV4-3 and TRBJ2-7; 10 positions agree with TRBD1. Here the CDR3 DNA reads TGCGCCAGCAGCCAAAAGTTTCGACAGGGGGCGTACGAGCAGTACTTC. Encoded protein: CASSQKFRQGAYEQYF.